These T cell receptor beta chains were read from a single sample in a study of shared clonotypes between healthy human individuals. The table came from immunoSEQ multiplex PCR; TCRdb's copy has only in-frame clones and leaves some out. The sample shows approximately 1.5 million clones, 95% to 99% of them seen only once. The sequenced sample was naive CD4+ T cells sorted from blood. The receptor source for this set is a man under 40 in good health. CDR3s include the opening cysteine and the closing phenylalanine or tryptophan.

V gene,J gene,CDR3 protein
TRBV28,TRBJ2-1,CASSFRAPSSYNEQFF
TRBV10-2,TRBJ2-7,CASSPRGYEQYF
TRBV28,TRBJ2-3,CASSSPDTQYF
TRBV29-1,TRBJ1-5,CSVAESNQPQHF
TRBV13,TRBJ1-2,CASSSGQGTNYGYTF
TRBV28,TRBJ1-5,CASRRSTGVDQPQHF
TRBV7-3,TRBJ2-1,CASSLVPGYNEQFF
TRBV23-1,TRBJ2-1,CASSQYLTGQGYNEQFF
TRBV19,TRBJ2-7,CASSMRGRLYEQYF
TRBV20-1,TRBJ2-3,CSASGNEIQYF
TRBV27,TRBJ2-1,CASSPSGRVYNEQFF
TRBV7-2,TRBJ2-5,CASSPRRTSLKTQYF
TRBV2,TRBJ2-5,CATTPPSGRREETQYF
TRBV30,TRBJ2-5,CAWSHDRAGTQYF
TRBV5-4,TRBJ2-7,CASSAGRTTSYEQYF
TRBV27,TRBJ1-5,CASGPGSQPQHF
TRBV9,TRBJ1-3,CASSVGGTNSGNTIYF
TRBV7-9,TRBJ1-5,CASSPGNQPQHF
TRBV2,TRBJ2-7,CASWGQPYEQYF
TRBV7-8,TRBJ2-7,CASSRGLAGASAYEQYF
TRBV29-1,TRBJ2-1,CSVQRTSGTNNEQFF
TRBV5-1,TRBJ2-6,CASSYTDFAGANVLTF
TRBV5-4,TRBJ2-1,CASSSRGGRGSNEQFF
TRBV5-1,TRBJ2-7,CASSLVSGRIGEQYF
TRBV7-8,TRBJ2-3,CASSLTGDRDTQYF
TRBV27,TRBJ2-1,CATQFSSRGVEQFF
TRBV27,TRBJ1-5,CASSLGDSSNQPQHF
TRBV5-5,TRBJ1-2,CASSLQGRWDGYTF
TRBV18,TRBJ1-2,CASSHGTEYGYTF
TRBV7-6,TRBJ1-3,CASSRTGGSGNTIYF
TRBV7-2,TRBJ2-5,CASSWNSQGTQYF
TRBV29-1,TRBJ1-4,CSVSTGYNEKLFF
TRBV2,TRBJ1-1,CASSELWVNTEAFF
TRBV27,TRBJ2-7,CASSSFIANEQYF
TRBV7-7,TRBJ2-5,CASSSGGRETQYF
TRBV5-6,TRBJ2-2,CASSLNGELFF
TRBV5-1,TRBJ1-2,CASSLGRASYGYTF
TRBV11-1,TRBJ2-6,CASSPAGSGANVLTF
TRBV12-5,TRBJ2-7,CASGTSGSYEQYF
TRBV10-3,TRBJ2-3,CAITSGRADTQYF
TRBV28,TRBJ2-7,CASSLATYEQYF
TRBV9,TRBJ2-1,CASSVAGDGVYEQFF
TRBV10-3,TRBJ2-1,CAISVLAGVSYEQFF
TRBV5-1,TRBJ1-1,CASSLVGTNTEAFF
TRBV7-9,TRBJ2-7,CASSSAAGTGAGEQYF
TRBV7-2,TRBJ1-2,CASSLHGGGYTF
TRBV6-6,TRBJ1-1,CASSYMSVNTEAFF
TRBV5-1,TRBJ2-2,CASIDTVNTGELFF
TRBV28,TRBJ1-4,CASRGDRGINEKLFF
TRBV9,TRBJ2-1,CASSVVGGPSNEQFF
TRBV27,TRBJ1-1,CASSSGGRTTEAFF
TRBV7-7,TRBJ2-7,CASSPGTGTGIYEQYF
TRBV18,TRBJ2-1,CASSPPPGQGYNEQFF